This T cell receptor beta chain was recorded in a study of response to subunit inactivated influenza vaccine. Points from the study as a whole: The authors suggested that few new T cells are recruited per seasonal influenza vaccination.

MiXCR was run by TCRdb on the RT-PCR reads, yielding one entry per CDR3 protein. The sample yields 530,000 or so distinct CDR3 sequences, 25% seen once. Germline CDR1 MNHEY, CDR2 SVGAGI. The CDR3 runs to 15 residues. V lost 0 bases, J lost 2 bases, and 10 bases lay in between. In the case of this clonotype: What it recognizes is unknown.

The TCR was taken from a man in his forties or fifties who received an inactivated influenza vaccine. Sequenced material: CD4+ T cells sorted from PBMCs, taken 4 to 6 days after vaccination. This chain links TRBV6-5 with TRBJ2-5; D possibly corresponds to TRBD2 (6 bases). This chain's CDR3 is CASSYSTRGQETQYF. The CDR3 nucleotides read TGTGCCAGCAGTTACTCGACTAGGGGTCAAGAGACCCAGTACTTC.